This TCR beta chain is drawn from a study of blood T cells in healthy people across ages (dated by TCRdb to 2015 to 2017). Turning to the overall study: In model experiments, roughly one uniquely barcoded TCR beta cDNA molecule per two T cells was captured by template switching. Age-related changes in TCR beta repertoire diversity were measured in the study by deep sequencing normalized with unique cDNA molecular identifiers. Donors were grouped into four age groups: young (average about 15 years), middle-aged (approximately 41), aged (about 59) and long-lived (around 82). Donors of different ages were randomly distributed across sequencing lanes to avoid experimental bias. For two donors (one aged 18 to 29 and one aged 80 or older), the study analyzed two additional independent replicas of 1 million unique cDNA reads from the same blood draw.

Based on the germline V gene, the CDR1 and CDR2 sequences are SGHRS and YFSETQ. The junction carries 8 bases between V and J, which are trimmed by 1 base and 0 bases respectively. Spanning cysteine to phenylalanine, the CDR3 consists of 15 amino acids. Only the CDR3 DNA stays, 45 bases, in frame from base 1. Libraries were built with 5' RACE. A second roughly 7 to 12 cycle PCR used a sample-barcoded 5' primer and a J-beta primer mix. A unique molecular identifier was introduced onto each TCR beta cDNA molecule by a template-switch 5' adaptor carrying 12 random nucleotides. At least 2.5 million CDR3-containing paired-end reads were obtained from each sample. The Mint cDNA synthesis kit, primed by a TRBC-specific oligonucleotide, was used to synthesize first-strand cDNA from all RNA. Following uracil-DNA glycosylase treatment, all cDNA underwent a first 18-cycle PCR with the universal primers M1SS and BC2_uni_R. The original methods were these. Each sample was normalized by randomly selecting 1 million high-quality reads, each carrying a distinct molecular identifier. Reads with shared molecular identifiers were discarded instead of being binned into consensus sequences. CDR3 identification, clonotype clustering and error correction used MiTCR with a Q25 quality threshold and the strictest error-elimination algorithm. A nonparametric unseen species model with Euler transformation was used to estimate a lower bound on total TCR beta diversity. TCRdb itself trimmed the public reads at Q25 with fastp, ran MiXCR and retained productive beta chains. Each record represents a unique CDR3 protein, reported with the most common genes and DNA among its rows. In this record, the V and J calls reflect TCRdb's handling and not the investigators' own analysis. The table for this sample lists approximately 1,700,000 distinct CDR3 sequences; 35% to 50% of them were counted only once. The ten biggest clones cover 23% of the sample.

Results the study describes overall, beyond this receptor: The CMV infection status of donors was not known, potentially confounding age-related changes in expanded clonotypes. Because profiling used bulk unsorted PBMCs, naive and antigen-experienced compartments could not be compared conclusively. Estimates of total diversity based on one million sequenced T cells were regarded as lower bounds and as underestimates. Compared with the aged group, the long-lived group had more naive CD4+ T cells, fewer expanded clones and increased TCR diversity, suggesting age selection. As age increased, observed TCR beta diversity per million T cells dropped in a roughly linear way, and a significant reduction was already evident by age about 40. Observed TCR beta diversity correlated strongly with the percentage of naive T cells measured by flow cytometry.

The 39 donors, aged roughly 6 to 100 years, were systemically healthy Caucasian individuals from Russia. Each donor gave about 9.8 milliliters of peripheral blood, drawn into EDTA-treated Vacutainer tubes. PBMCs were isolated by Ficoll-Paque density-gradient centrifugation, with at least 6.5 million obtained per sample. Total RNA, at least 6 micrograms per sample, was extracted from PBMCs with Trizol reagent. For every donor, an aliquot of PBMCs went through flow cytometry to measure the percentages of naive CD45RAhigh/CD27high T cells. Note on this clonotype: Which antigen it targets is not known. The sample holds no much larger clone one base away, and base qualities are not on file.

The sequence links TRBV5-1 to TRBJ1-5; confidence is insufficient to name the D gene. This sequence was found in a human donor in good health. Sequencing was performed on blood. The base sequence is TGCGCCAGCAGCTTGATTCCGGATAGCAATCAGCCCCAGCATTTT. It encodes CASSLIPDSNQPQHF.